This TCR beta chain comes out of a study of shared clonotypes between healthy human individuals. Study information: Samples came from a couple of female and a few male donors aged 18 to 49. Whole-study findings and limits: Roughly 5% of naive CD4 clonotypes were shared across a handful of donors.

Per the germline V gene, CDR1 is MDHEN and CDR2 is SYDVKM. Deletions cut 2 bases from V and 7 bases from J, with 21 bases between. The CDR3 sequence is 17 residues long. This table comes from immunoSEQ multiplex PCR, and its TCRdb copy is limited to in-frame clones, with some not included. The table lists 2.3 million or so clones, approximately 95% of them singletons. Only a few counts were recorded for this clone. The target antigen is unknown. This sequence originates from a man in his late teens or twenties in good health. Some clones in this sample may be carry-over from other donors' samples. The V gene is TRBV28, the J gene TRBJ1-5; weak D call: TRBD1 (6 bases). Material: naive CD4+ T cells from PBMCs. Subset defined: CD45RA+ positively selected. CDR3 protein: CASSLPGGGTRMQPQHF. CDR3 nucleotide sequence: TGTGCCAGCAGTTTACCCGGAGGGGGGACGAGGATGCAGCCCCAGCATTTT.